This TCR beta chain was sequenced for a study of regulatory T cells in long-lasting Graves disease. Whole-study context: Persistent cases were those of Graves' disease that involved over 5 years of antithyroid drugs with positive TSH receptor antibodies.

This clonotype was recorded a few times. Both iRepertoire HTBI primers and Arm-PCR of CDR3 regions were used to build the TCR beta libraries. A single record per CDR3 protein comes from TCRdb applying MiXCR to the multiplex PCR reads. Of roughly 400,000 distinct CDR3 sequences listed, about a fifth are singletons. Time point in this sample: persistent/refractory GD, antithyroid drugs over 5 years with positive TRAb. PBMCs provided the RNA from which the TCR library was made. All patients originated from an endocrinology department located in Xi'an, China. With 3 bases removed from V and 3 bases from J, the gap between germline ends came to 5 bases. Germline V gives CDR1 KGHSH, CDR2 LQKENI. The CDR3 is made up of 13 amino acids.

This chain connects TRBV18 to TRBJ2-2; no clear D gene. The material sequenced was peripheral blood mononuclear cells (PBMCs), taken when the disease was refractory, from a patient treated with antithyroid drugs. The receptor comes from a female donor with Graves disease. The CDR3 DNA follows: TGTGCCAGCTCACCTGGCCACACCGGGGAGCTGTTTTTT. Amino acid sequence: CASSPGHTGELFF. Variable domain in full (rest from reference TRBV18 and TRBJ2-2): NAGVMQNPRHLVRRRGQEARLRCSPMKGHSHVYWYRQLPEEGLKFMVYLQKENIIDESGMPKERFSAEFPKEGPSILRIQQVVRGDSAAYFCASSPGHTGELFFGEGSRLTVL.